The 20 T cell receptor beta chains below come from one sample, sequenced in a study of cytomegalovirus exposure and HLA in healthy donors. PCR amplification relied on 60 Vbeta primers (plus 13 Jbeta primers). Method: immunoSEQ multiplex PCR; TCRdb's copy keeps in-frame clones and lacks some. The sample lists around 240,000 clones, 82% seen once, with around 5.7% in the top ten. The specimen was PBMCs. The receptor source for this set is a woman aged 40-49 years in good health and CMV-seropositive.

V gene TRBV19 combines with J gene TRBJ1-5; D gene unclear. V was pared by 1 base and J by 4 bases, with 8 bases between. Germline V gene data show CDR1 as LNHDA and CDR2 as SQIVND (reference sequence). The CDR3 length is 14 residues. The CDR3 region is CASSIATVNQPQHF. CDR3 DNA: TGTGCCAGTAGTATAGCAACGGTGAATCAGCCCCAGCATTTT.

This chain links TRBV19 with TRBJ2-1, with a weak D call TRBD1 (6 bases). CDR3 length: 18 residues. Trimming left V 8 bases short and J 10 bases short, with 33 bases between. Germline V gene sequence: CDR1 LNHDA, CDR2 SQIVND (reference sequence). CDR3 amino acids: CASERGGLAGGLGAEQFF. The CDR3 DNA reads as TGTGCCAGTGAGAGAGGCGGTTTGGCGGGTGGGTTGGGGGCGGAGCAGTTCTTC. Variable domain in full (rest from reference TRBV19 and TRBJ2-1): DGGITQSPKYLFRKEGQNVTLSCEQNLNHDAMYWYRQDPGQGLRLIYYSQIVNDFQKGDIAEGYSVSREKKESFPLTVTSAQKNPTAFYLCASERGGLAGGLGAEQFFGPGTRLTVL.

J is TRBJ1-1 and V is TRBV18; no clear D gene. Germline CDR1 reads KGHSH; CDR2 reads LQKENI. V gave up 5 bases and J gave up 4 bases, with 17 bases separating them. This CDR3 contains 15 residues. This CDR3 is CASSKSSLGSTEAFF. Here the CDR3 DNA reads TGTGCCAGCTCAAAATCCAGCTTGGGGAGCACTGAAGCTTTCTTT.

The genes are TRBV11-2 and TRBJ2-6; no clear D. This CDR3 region has 18 residues. Trimming removed 2 bases from V and 0 bases from J, with 14 bases in between. CDR1 is SGHAT and CDR2 is FQNNGV in the germline V gene. CDR3: CASSLIGQARSGANVLTF. For the CDR3, the DNA is TGTGCCAGCAGCTTAATTGGGCAGGCCCGCTCTGGGGCCAACGTCCTGACTTTC. The entire variable domain, with the rest obtained from reference TRBV11-2 and TRBJ2-6, is as follows: EAGVAQSPRYKIIEKRQSVAFWCNPISGHATLYWYQQILGQGPKLLIQFQNNGVVDDSQLPKDRFSAERLKGVDSTLKIQPAKLEDSAVYLCASSLIGQARSGANVLTFGAGSRLTVL.

CDR3 coding DNA: TGTGCCAGCAGTGATCAGGGCGGATACGAGCAGTACTTC. Its translation: CASSDQGGYEQYF. The chain recombines TRBV6-6 with TRBJ2-7; maybe TRBD1 (5 bases). Between the trimmed V and J ends, which lost 5 bases and 4 bases, there was a span of 12 bases. The CDR3 sequence is 13 residues long. CDR1 is MNHNY and CDR2 is SVGAGI in the germline V gene (reference sequence).

This chain uses TRBV5-6 with TRBJ2-1; a weak D match, TRBD2 (6 bases). V was trimmed by 4 bases and J by 9 bases, leaving 11 bases between them. The germline V gene has CDR1 SGHDT and CDR2 YYEEEE. This CDR3 has 12 amino acids. CDR3 residues: CASSRRGTEQFF. The CDR3, as DNA: TGTGCCAGCAGCCGGCGCGGGACTGAGCAGTTCTTC.

The rearrangement uses TRBV7-2 and TRBJ1-2, with TRBD1 matching over 9 bases. The CDR3 extends over 15 amino acids. V shed 5 bases, J shed 7 bases, and the junction held 11 bases outside the gene matches. Germline CDR1 SGHTA, CDR2 FQGNSA. CDR3 bases: TGTGCCAGCAGCACCTTACAGGGGGCGATAGGTGGCTACACCTTC. This gives the protein CASSTLQGAIGGYTF.

The chain has TRBV14 and TRBJ2-1; 11 nucleotides match TRBD1. Germline lookup yields CDR1 SGHDN and CDR2 FVKESK. V lost 4 bases to trimming and J lost 6 bases; unmatched junction nucleotides: 8. This CDR3 is built from 16 residues. The CDR3 DNA reads TGTGCCAGCAGCCCTCGGGACAGGGGGTACGTCAATGAGCAGTTCTTC. It encodes CASSPRDRGYVNEQFF. Full variable domain (remainder filled in from reference TRBV14 and TRBJ2-1): EAGVTQFPSHSVIEKGQTVTLRCDPISGHDNLYWYRRVMGKEIKFLLHFVKESKQDESGMPNNRFLAERTGGTYSTLKVQPAELEDSGVYFCASSPRDRGYVNEQFFGPGTRLTVL.

This chain uses TRBV4-2 with TRBJ2-6; 8 positions agree with TRBD1. CDR3 length equals 18 residues. The J segment lost 0 bases and the V segment lost 6 bases, leaving 10 bases of the junction unmatched. The V gene's germline CDR1 is LGHNA and CDR2 YNFKEQ. The CDR3 DNA sequence: TGTGCCAGCAGTCAACCCGGACAGGGTCGCTCTGGGGCCAACGTCCTGACTTTC. Its protein product is CASSQPGQGRSGANVLTF.

In its sample, this clone was seen a few times. The rearrangement joins TRBV4-2 to TRBJ2-5; the match to TRBD2 covers 10 bases. Trimming took 4 bases from V and 4 from J; bases not matched to a gene: 12. The CDR3 runs to 17 residues. CDR1 LGHNA and CDR2 YNFKEQ come from the germline V gene. Here the CDR3 reads CASSRLIAGGGGETQYF. CDR3 in DNA: TGTGCCAGCAGCCGTTTAATAGCGGGGGGCGGGGGAGAGACCCAGTACTTC.

This clone counts as medium-sized. V and J are TRBV7-7 and TRBJ2-7, with a tentative D call TRBD1 (5 bases). From germline, CDR1 is SSHAT and CDR2 FNYEAQ (reference sequence). V lost 3 bases, J lost 3 bases, and 9 bases lay in between. The CDR3 has 13 residues. CDR3 amino acids: CASSLFQGYEQYF. The CDR3 DNA reads as TGTGCCAGCAGCTTGTTTCAGGGCTACGAGCAGTACTTC. Full variable domain (rest looked up from reference TRBV7-7 and TRBJ2-7): GAGVSQSPRYKVTKRGQDVTLRCDPISSHATLYWYQQALGQGPEFLTYFNYEAQPDKSGLPSDRFSAERPEGSISTLTIQRTEQRDSAMYRCASSLFQGYEQYFGPGTRLTVT.

The J gene is TRBJ2-5, the V gene TRBV7-3; 11 nucleotides match TRBD2. CDR1 and CDR2 from the germline V gene are SGHTA and FQGTGA. The trim removed 4 bases at V and 4 bases at J, leaving 5 bases unmatched. CDR3 size: 15 residues. The CDR3 DNA reads as TGTGCCAGCAGCTCGACTAGCGGGGTTTTAGAGACCCAGTACTTC. Its translation: CASSSTSGVLETQYF.

Comments on this clone: The sample contains more than one DNA sequence encoding this CDR3. This sequence joins TRBV18 and TRBJ2-5; D gene uncertain. Between the trimmed V and J ends, which lost 3 bases and 4 bases, there was a span of 9 bases. This CDR3 comprises 13 residues. CDR1 is KGHSH, CDR2 LQKENI, per germline. Here the CDR3 reads CASSPGLGETQYF. CDR3 bases: TGTGCCAGCTCACCTGGTCTCGGAGAGACCCAGTACTTC.

The chain joins TRBV10-2 to TRBJ2-3; D tentatively reads TRBD1 or TRBD2 (5 bases each). This CDR3 is built from 13 residues. CDR1 is WSHSY, CDR2 SAAADI, per germline. The V gene lost 6 bases and the J gene lost 2 bases, with 9 bases spanning the gap. The CDR3 DNA is TGCGCCAGCAGAGAGGGGCCCACAGATACGCAGTATTTT. It codes for CASREGPTDTQYF.

CDR3 DNA sequence: TGTGCCAGCAGCGTCGGTCGCCCCTTCGGGAGTCGCGACGAGCAGTACTTC. The encoded protein is CASSVGRPFGSRDEQYF. The chain has TRBV9 and TRBJ2-7; D may be TRBD2 (6 bases). Germline assignment: CDR1 SGDLS and CDR2 YYNGEE. V lost 2 bases, J lost 5 bases, and 23 bases lay in between. The CDR3 has 17 amino acids.

This clone was seen just once. The chain carries TRBV9 and TRBJ1-1; 10 nucleotides align to TRBD1. Losses at the gene ends were 4 bases for V and 3 bases for J; bases not matched to a gene: 3. Looked up from germline, CDR1 is SGDLS and CDR2 is YYNGEE. The CDR3 is made up of 14 amino acids. The DNA of the CDR3 is TGTGCCAGCAGCCCAGGACAGGGGGACACTGAAGCTTTCTTT. It yields the protein CASSPGQGDTEAFF.

This clone was recorded only once. The chain has TRBV12-5 and TRBJ2-1; 7 nucleotides align to TRBD2. This CDR3 spans 15 amino acids. Germline-derived CDR1 and CDR2 are LGHNT and FRNRAP. The J segment lost 10 bases and the V segment lost 1 base, leaving 10 bases of the junction unmatched. The CDR3 is CASGLGVAGVYEQFF. CDR3 nucleotide sequence: TGTGCTAGTGGTTTGGGGGTGGCGGGAGTATACGAGCAGTTCTTC. The full variable domain, in which reference TRBV12-5 and TRBJ2-1 provide the parts outside the CDR3, is DARVTQTPRHKVTEMGQEVTMRCQPILGHNTVFWYRQTMMQGLELLAYFRNRAPLDDSGMPKDRFSAEMPDATLATLKIQPSEPRDSAVYFCASGLGVAGVYEQFFGPGTRLTVL.

The chain uses TRBV6-5 and TRBJ1-4, with TRBD1 as a possible D gene (6 bases). The V end lost 5 bases, the J end lost 10 bases, and 14 bases lay between the germline ends. CDR3 length: 13 residues. Germline V gene sequence: CDR1 MNHEY, CDR2 SVGAGI. CDR3 sequence (DNA): TGTGCCAGCAGTGGGGGCGAGGTGGGAAAACTGTTTTTT. Protein: CASSGGEVGKLFF.

The chain employs TRBV7-3 and TRBJ2-5; 9 nucleotides agree with TRBD2. The trim removed 2 bases at V and 3 bases at J, leaving 4 bases unmatched. This CDR3 has 15 residues. Germline V gives CDR1 SGHTA, CDR2 FQGTGA. CDR3 region: CASSLQGLAKETQYF. For the CDR3, the DNA is TGTGCCAGCAGCTTACAGGGACTAGCAAAAGAGACCCAGTACTTC.

The chain has TRBV5-1 and TRBJ1-1; weak D call: TRBD1 (6 bases). The CDR3 has 15 amino acids. The germline V gene has CDR1 SGHRS and CDR2 YFSETQ. The ends were cut back, 0 bases at V and 11 bases at J, with 20 bases in the middle. CDR3 loop: CASSLGVGGGQLAFF. CDR3 sequence (DNA): TGCGCCAGCAGCTTGGGGGTGGGCGGAGGACAGCTCGCTTTCTTT.